A selection of T cell receptor beta chains follows, all from one sample in a study of blood T cell repertoires in COVID-19. Method: immunoSEQ multiplex PCR; TCRdb's copy keeps in-frame clones and lacks some. The sample lists approximately 210,000 clones; 84% were seen once. The sequencing sample was made of peripheral blood. All receptors come from a woman aged 50 to 60 with active or convalescent COVID-19. The CDR3 runs from the conserved cysteine through the conserved F or W. The D gene is left open where the match is weak. The size of a clone is reported for some rows only, either as once, few or many, or as a class for expanded clones.

TGTGCCAGCAGCTTAGATCGAACGGGGGGTTGGGCTGAAGCTTTCTTT,CASSLDRTGGWAEAFF,TRBJ1-1,-,TRBV11-2,-
TGTGCCAGCAGCCCGACGGACAGCTCCTACGAGCAGTACTTC,CASSPTDSSYEQYF,TRBJ2-7,-,TRBV9,-
TGTGCCAGTAGTTTTAGACAGGGGGGGACTGAAGCTTTCTTT,CASSFRQGGTEAFF,TRBJ1-1,-,TRBV19,TRBD1
TGTGCCAGCAGCCCGGTGGACAGGACGGGTACTGAAGCTTTCTTT,CASSPVDRTGTEAFF,TRBJ1-1,-,TRBV7-6,TRBD1
TGTGCCAGCCGAGATAGCGGGTCTACCTACGAGCAGTACTTC,CASRDSGSTYEQYF,TRBJ2-7,few,TRBV6-5,TRBD2
TGCGCCAGCAGCCCACCAAGGGGGAGCCAGATGAACACTGAAGCTTTCTTT,CASSPPRGSQMNTEAFF,TRBJ1-1,-,TRBV4-1,-
TGTGCCAGCACAGGTTCTAGCAATCAGCCCCAGCATTTT,CASTGSSNQPQHF,TRBJ1-5,-,TRBV7-2,-
TGTGCCAGCTCTTCCGAGGGAGTCTATGGCTACACCTTC,CASSSEGVYGYTF,TRBJ1-2,-,TRBV12-3/TRBV12-4,-
TGTGCCAGCAGCTTAGTATTGGGCAGTGAAGCTTTCTTT,CASSLVLGSEAFF,TRBJ1-1,once,TRBV11-2,-
TGTGCCAGCAGCCCCGGGCGATCGGGGGAGGGCCGCAATGAGCAGTTCTTC,CASSPGRSGEGRNEQFF,TRBJ2-1,-,TRBV7-9,TRBD2
TGTGCCAGTAGTATAGGGAGGCCTGACACAGATACGCAGTATTTT,CASSIGRPDTDTQYF,TRBJ2-3,-,TRBV19,-
TGCGCCAGCAGCCTCCAGGACGGCAGGGATTCACCCCTCCACTTT,CASSLQDGRDSPLHF,TRBJ1-6,-,TRBV5-1,-
TGTGCCAGCAGCGAGGACTGGGGACAGCCCCAGCATTTT,CASSEDWGQPQHF,TRBJ1-5,-,TRBV7-2,-
TGTGCCACCCAGCCCCTGCGGGCTGGCACAGATACGCAGTATTTT,CATQPLRAGTDTQYF,TRBJ2-3,-,TRBV10-3,-
TGCGCCAGCAGCTTGTACTCTAGCTCCTACGAGCAGTACTTC,CASSLYSSSYEQYF,TRBJ2-7,-,TRBV5-1,-
TGTGCCACCAGCGCCCGGGGGGATCAGCCCCAGCATTTT,CATSARGDQPQHF,TRBJ1-5,-,TRBV15,-
TGTGCCAGCAACCCCGGGACAGGGCGAATGCGGAACACTGAAGCTTTCTTT,CASNPGTGRMRNTEAFF,TRBJ1-1,-,TRBV28,TRBD1
TGTGCCAGCTCACCACAGGGGTTGGAGACCCAGTACTTC,CASSPQGLETQYF,TRBJ2-5,once,TRBV18,-
TGTGCCAGTAGTAGACGACAGTGGGATTCCTACGAGCAGTACTTC,CASSRRQWDSYEQYF,TRBJ2-7,-,TRBV19,-
TGTGCCAGCTCAGTAACTAGCGGTTCCTACGAGCAGTACTTC,CASSVTSGSYEQYF,TRBJ2-7,-,TRBV18,TRBD2
TGTGCCAGCAGCCCAACCGGGGGGGCAAATGGCTACACCTTC,CASSPTGGANGYTF,TRBJ1-2,-,TRBV9,-
TGTGCCAGCAGCCCAGGACAGGGGATAAGTGCATCACCCCTCCACTTT,CASSPGQGISASPLHF,TRBJ1-6,-,TRBV5-4,TRBD1
TGTGCCAGCAGTCAGGGGCCCCTCATACCCGGGTACTTC,CASSQGPLIPGYF,TRBJ2-7,-,TRBV6-5,-
TGTGCCAGCTCACCCGGGAATGGCTACACCTTC,CASSPGNGYTF,TRBJ1-2,-,TRBV6-5,-
TGTGCCAGCAGCTCCGGACTAGGCACCGTTCAGTACTTC,CASSSGLGTVQYF,TRBJ2-4,few,TRBV7-3,TRBD2
TGTGCCAGCTCAACCGACAGGGACTATGGCTACACCTTC,CASSTDRDYGYTF,TRBJ1-2,-,TRBV18,TRBD1
TGTGCCAGCTCACCGAACAGGGAGATGGTGAACACCATATATTTT,CASSPNREMVNTIYF,TRBJ1-3,-,TRBV18,-
TGTGCCAGTAGTAATTCCCCTAGCGGGAGGGAGCAGTTCTTC,CASSNSPSGREQFF,TRBJ2-1,-,TRBV19,TRBD2
TGTGCCAGCAGCACTGGGCCGTCGGGACAGTTGGGCTCTGGAAACACCATATATTTT,CASSTGPSGQLGSGNTIYF,TRBJ1-3,-,TRBV5-4,TRBD1
TGTGCCAGCAGCTTTGGACAGGGGGCAAATGAAAAACTGTTTTTT,CASSFGQGANEKLFF,TRBJ1-4,-,TRBV7-9,TRBD1
TGCAGCGCCAGCGACAGGGTGACTGAAGCTTTCTTT,CSASDRVTEAFF,TRBJ1-1,-,TRBV29-1,TRBD1
TGTGCCAGCTCACTGGACAGCCGAGGGGCTGGAAACACCATATATTTT,CASSLDSRGAGNTIYF,TRBJ1-3,-,TRBV18,-